This T cell receptor (beta chain) comes out of a study of blood T cell repertoires in COVID-19. Background on the study: Samples representing acute and convalescent COVID-19 were sourced from the United States, Italy and Spain.

Authors' data handling: Amplified reference gene primers provided the basis for estimating nucleated cell counts. The method was immunoSEQ multiplex PCR; TCRdb's version includes in-frame clones alone and lacks a portion of them. That table gives V, J and clone size, and the DNA gave D and trimming. The sample contains 200,000 to 250,000 clones, under 90% of which appear only once. The CDR3 totals 16 residues. V was trimmed by 5 bases and J by 3 bases, leaving 18 bases between them. The V gene's germline CDR1 is SGHTA and CDR2 FQGNSA. The participants were between roughly 18 and 89 years old and came from about two dozen US areas. Recovered participants had two consecutive negative NP/OP PCR tests, healthcare professional clearance, or symptom resolution.

The chain combines TRBV7-2 with TRBJ2-3; weak D call: TRBD1 (7 bases). The sample was PBMCs or T cells enriched from blood (not recorded which). This TCR derives from an older woman who had recovered from COVID-19. Written as DNA, the CDR3 is TGTGCCAGCAGCATAGGAGGGGGCGCCTCGACAGATACGCAGTATTTT. This codes for CASSIGGGASTDTQYF.